The source of this T cell receptor beta chain is a study of shared clonotypes between healthy human individuals. About this clone: What it recognizes is unknown.

Per the original methods: Filtering differed since immunoSEQ provided only junctions, with no quality scores. Clones were read by immunoSEQ multiplex PCR, and TCRdb kept only the in-frame ones, dropping some. That table is the source of V, J and clone size, and D and trimming were worked out from the DNA. The table lists about 2 million clones, roughly 94% of them singletons. Study-wide points: Expectations were that clonotype sharing among donors would be affected by sequencing depth. A handful of donors shared around 5.1% of their naive CD4 clonotypes. Estimated richness was generally greater in naive than memory subsets.

The V gene lost 7 bases and the J gene lost 3 bases, with 19 bases spanning the gap. The germline V gene encodes CDR1 MNHNY and CDR2 SVGAGI (reference sequence). The CDR3 extends over 15 amino acids. Naive CD8 cells, CD45RO-negative and positively selected for CCR7, excluded terminally differentiated effector memory CD45RA+ cells. The sample consisted of naive CD8+ T cells sorted from blood. The gene calls are TRBV6-6 and TRBJ2-7; maybe TRBD2 (6 bases). The source of this sequence is a young man in good health. The CDR3 bases are TGTGCCAGCATCGAAGATAGCGGAGTAGGCTACGAGCAGTACTTC. Protein: CASIEDSGVGYEQYF.